Listed below are T cell receptor beta chains from one sample, sequenced in a study of T-cell reconstitution after alpha-beta-depleted transplantation in children. MiXCR, applied by TCRdb to the PCR reads, yields one record per CDR3 protein. The table records around 400,000 distinct CDR3 sequences, roughly 22% of them present only once. This specimen consisted of PBMCs from the stem cell graft donor, obtained from the stem cell graft. The receptors come from a human donor who donated a stem cell graft to a child with acute myeloid leukemia. Each CDR3 is given with its conserved first and last residue. A D gene is named only where the DNA matches it firmly. A row's size may be missing; if present it is once, few, many or a size class.

cdr3_aa | cdr3_nt | v_call | clone_size | j_call | d_call
CATSDATGNQETQYF | TGTGCCACCAGTGACGCGACAGGAAACCAAGAGACCCAGTACTTC | TRBV24-1 | many | TRBJ2-5 | NA
CASSLSSRQPQHF | TGTGCCAGCAGCTTAAGTTCGCGGCAGCCCCAGCATTTT | TRBV7-9 | few | TRBJ1-5 | NA
CASTPGNLAKNIQYF | TGTGCCAGCACCCCGGGCAACCTAGCCAAAAACATTCAGTACTTC | TRBV28 | few | TRBJ2-4 | NA
CASSRSGESYEQYF | TGTGCCAGCAGCCGTTCAGGGGAGTCCTACGAGCAGTACTTC | TRBV13 | few | TRBJ2-7 | NA
CSVDAGPDEQYF | TGCAGCGTTGATGCTGGGCCAGACGAGCAGTACTTC | TRBV29-1 | few | TRBJ2-7 | NA
CASSGTGGAGGRYTF | TGTGCCAGCAGCGGGACAGGGGGCGCGGGGGGTCGCTACACCTTC | TRBV12-3/TRBV12-4 | NA | TRBJ1-2 | TRBD1
CASSYPWTSGRTQYF | TGTGCCAGCAGTTACCCTTGGACTAGCGGGAGGACCCAGTATTTT | TRBV6-2/TRBV6-3 | NA | TRBJ2-3 | TRBD2
CSASRPGLAGDEQFF | TGCAGTGCTTCCCGACCGGGACTAGCGGGAGATGAGCAGTTCTTC | TRBV20-1 | many | TRBJ2-1 | TRBD2
CASRSTGTYEQYF | TGTGCCAGCAGATCGACAGGAACCTACGAGCAGTACTTC | TRBV12-3/TRBV12-4 | many | TRBJ2-7 | NA
CASSQDPHRPNHGYTF | TGCGCCAGCAGCCAAGATCCGCACAGACCGAACCATGGCTACACCTTC | TRBV4-1 | NA | TRBJ1-2 | NA
CASVRESGTEAFF | TGTGCCAGCGTCAGGGAAAGCGGAACTGAAGCTTTCTTT | TRBV6-1 | few | TRBJ1-1 | NA
CASSELGRGPLQYNEQFF | TGTGCCAGCAGTGAACTCGGGAGGGGCCCCTTGCAATACAATGAGCAGTTCTTC | TRBV2 | NA | TRBJ2-1 | TRBD2
CASSRNLAGGEETQYF | TGTGCCAGCAGCCGCAACCTAGCGGGAGGAGAGGAGACCCAGTACTTC | TRBV3-1 | once | TRBJ2-5 | TRBD2
CSASLLAGGYEQFF | TGCAGTGCTAGTCTGCTAGCGGGAGGGTATGAGCAGTTCTTC | TRBV20-1 | many | TRBJ2-1 | TRBD2
CASSPGLAGFAQYF | TGTGCCAGCAGTCCCGGACTAGCGGGATTTGCGCAGTACTTC | TRBV12-3/TRBV12-4 | NA | TRBJ2-7 | TRBD2
CSARGTSGRELNEQYF | TGCAGTGCTAGAGGGACTAGCGGGAGGGAATTGAACGAGCAGTACTTC | TRBV20-1 | NA | TRBJ2-7 | TRBD2